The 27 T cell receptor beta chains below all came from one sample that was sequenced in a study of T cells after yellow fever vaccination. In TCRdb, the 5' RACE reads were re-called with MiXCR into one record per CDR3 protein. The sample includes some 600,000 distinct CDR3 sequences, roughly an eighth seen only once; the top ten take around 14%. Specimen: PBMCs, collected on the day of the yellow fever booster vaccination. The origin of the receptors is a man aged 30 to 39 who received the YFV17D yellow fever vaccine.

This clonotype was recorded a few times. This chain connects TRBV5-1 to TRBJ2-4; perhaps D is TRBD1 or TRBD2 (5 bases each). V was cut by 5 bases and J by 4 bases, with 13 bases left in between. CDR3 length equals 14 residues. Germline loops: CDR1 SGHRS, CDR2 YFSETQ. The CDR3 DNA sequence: TGCGCCAGCAGTCCCGGGACCCAAAAAAACATTCAGTACTTC. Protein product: CASSPGTQKNIQYF.

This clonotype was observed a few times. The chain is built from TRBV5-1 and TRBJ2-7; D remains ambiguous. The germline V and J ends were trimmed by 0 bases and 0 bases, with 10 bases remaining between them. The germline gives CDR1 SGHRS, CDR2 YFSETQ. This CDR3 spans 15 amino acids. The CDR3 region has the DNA TGCGCCAGCAGCTTGGAAGGCAGTCTCTCCTACGAGCAGTACTTC. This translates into CASSLEGSLSYEQYF.

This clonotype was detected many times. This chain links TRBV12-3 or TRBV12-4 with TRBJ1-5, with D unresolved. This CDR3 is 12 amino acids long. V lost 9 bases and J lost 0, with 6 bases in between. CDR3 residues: CASRDSNQPQHF. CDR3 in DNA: TGTGCCAGTAGGGATAGCAATCAGCCCCAGCATTTT.

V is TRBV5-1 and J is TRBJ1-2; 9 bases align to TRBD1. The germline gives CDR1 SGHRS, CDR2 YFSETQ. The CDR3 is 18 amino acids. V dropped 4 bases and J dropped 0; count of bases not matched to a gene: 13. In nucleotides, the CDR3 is TGCGCCAGCAGCGCCCAACCGGGACAGGGTTCTACTAACTATGGCTACACCTTC. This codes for CASSAQPGQGSTNYGYTF.

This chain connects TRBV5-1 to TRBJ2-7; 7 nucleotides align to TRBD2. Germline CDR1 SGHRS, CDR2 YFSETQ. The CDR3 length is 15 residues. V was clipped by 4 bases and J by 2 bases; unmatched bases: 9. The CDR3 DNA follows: TGCGCCAGCAGCCCCACCCTAGCGGACACCTACGAGCAGTACTTC. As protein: CASSPTLADTYEQYF. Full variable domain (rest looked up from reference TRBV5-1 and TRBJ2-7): KAGVTQTPRYLIKTRGQQVTLSCSPISGHRSVSWYQQTPGQGLQFLFEYFSETQRNKGNFPGRFSGRQFSNSRSEMNVSTLELGDSALYLCASSPTLADTYEQYFGPGTRLTVT.

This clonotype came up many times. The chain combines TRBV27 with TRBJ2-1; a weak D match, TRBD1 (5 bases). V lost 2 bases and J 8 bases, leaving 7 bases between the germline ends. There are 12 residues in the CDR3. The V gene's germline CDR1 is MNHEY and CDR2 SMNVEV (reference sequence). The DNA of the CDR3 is TGTGCCAGCAGTTTACAAGGGGATGAGCAGTTCTTC. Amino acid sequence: CASSLQGDEQFF.

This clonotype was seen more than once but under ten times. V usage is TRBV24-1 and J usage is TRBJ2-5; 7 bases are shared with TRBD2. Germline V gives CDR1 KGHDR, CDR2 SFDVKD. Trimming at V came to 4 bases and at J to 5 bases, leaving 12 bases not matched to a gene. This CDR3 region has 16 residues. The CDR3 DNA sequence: TGTGCCACCAGTGACTCCCGGACAAGGGGAGGGGAGACCCAGTACTTC. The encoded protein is CATSDSRTRGGETQYF.

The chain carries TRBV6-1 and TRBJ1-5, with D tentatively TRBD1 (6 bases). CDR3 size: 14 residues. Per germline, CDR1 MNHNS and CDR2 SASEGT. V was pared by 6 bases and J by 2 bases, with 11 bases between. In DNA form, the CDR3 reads TGTGCCAGCAGACAGTACAGGGGCAATCAGCCCCAGCATTTT. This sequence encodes CASRQYRGNQPQHF.

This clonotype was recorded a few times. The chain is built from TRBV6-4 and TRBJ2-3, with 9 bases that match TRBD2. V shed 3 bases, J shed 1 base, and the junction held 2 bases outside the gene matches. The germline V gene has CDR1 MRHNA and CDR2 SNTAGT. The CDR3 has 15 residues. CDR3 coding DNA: TGTGCCAGCAGTGAGCGGGAGGGTCGCACAGATACGCAGTATTTT. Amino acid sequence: CASSEREGRTDTQYF.

The CDR3 here is CASSPSTQGGYGYTF. Written as DNA, the CDR3 is TGTGCCAGCAGCCCATCAACACAGGGAGGCTATGGCTACACCTTC. The chain employs TRBV9 and TRBJ1-2; TRBD1 is a possible D gene (6 bases). V lost 4 bases and J 4 bases, leaving 17 bases between the germline ends. This CDR3 has 15 residues. Looked up from germline, CDR1 is SGDLS and CDR2 is YYNGEE.

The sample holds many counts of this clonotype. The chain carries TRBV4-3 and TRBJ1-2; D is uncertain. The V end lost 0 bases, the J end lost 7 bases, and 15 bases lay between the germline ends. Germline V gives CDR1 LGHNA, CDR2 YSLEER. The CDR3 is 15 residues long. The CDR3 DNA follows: TGCGCCAGCAGCCAAGAACCTGAAGGGATTGGTGGCTACACCTTC. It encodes CASSQEPEGIGGYTF.

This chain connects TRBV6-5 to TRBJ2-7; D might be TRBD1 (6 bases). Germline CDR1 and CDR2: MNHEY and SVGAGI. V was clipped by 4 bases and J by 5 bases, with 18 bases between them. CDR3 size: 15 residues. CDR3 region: CASSSLRTGRDEQYF. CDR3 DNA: TGTGCCAGCAGTTCTCTCAGAACAGGGCGAGACGAGCAGTACTTC.

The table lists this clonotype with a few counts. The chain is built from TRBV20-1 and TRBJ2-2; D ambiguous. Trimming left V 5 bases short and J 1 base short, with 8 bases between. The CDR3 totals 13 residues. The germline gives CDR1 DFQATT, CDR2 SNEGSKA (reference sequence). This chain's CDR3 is CSAERRNTGELFF. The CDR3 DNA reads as TGCAGTGCTGAAAGGCGGAACACCGGGGAGCTGTTTTTT.

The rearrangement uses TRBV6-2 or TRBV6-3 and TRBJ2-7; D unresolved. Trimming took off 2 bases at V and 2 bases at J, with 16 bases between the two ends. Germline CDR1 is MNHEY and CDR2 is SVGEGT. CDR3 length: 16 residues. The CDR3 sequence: CASSYPLKGKAYEQYF. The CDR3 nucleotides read TGTGCCAGCAGTTACCCCTTAAAGGGAAAAGCCTACGAGCAGTACTTC.

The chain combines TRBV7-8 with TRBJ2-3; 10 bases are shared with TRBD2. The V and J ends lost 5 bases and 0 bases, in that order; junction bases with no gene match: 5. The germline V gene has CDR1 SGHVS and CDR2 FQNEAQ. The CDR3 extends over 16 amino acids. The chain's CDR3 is CASSPPTSGSTDTQYF. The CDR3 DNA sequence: TGTGCCAGCAGCCCGCCGACTAGCGGGAGCACAGATACGCAGTATTTT. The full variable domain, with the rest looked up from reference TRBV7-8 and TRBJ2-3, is GAGVSQSPRYKVAKRGQDVALRCDPISGHVSLFWYQQALGQGPEFLTYFQNEAQLDKSGLPSDRFFAERPEGSVSTLKIQRTQQEDSAVYLCASSPPTSGSTDTQYFGPGTRLTVL.

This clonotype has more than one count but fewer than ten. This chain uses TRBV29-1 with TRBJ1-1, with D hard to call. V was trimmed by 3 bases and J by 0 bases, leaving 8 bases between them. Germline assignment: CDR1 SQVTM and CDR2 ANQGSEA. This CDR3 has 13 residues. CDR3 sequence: CSVERMLNTEAFF. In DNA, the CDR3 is TGCAGCGTTGAGAGAATGTTGAACACTGAAGCTTTCTTT.

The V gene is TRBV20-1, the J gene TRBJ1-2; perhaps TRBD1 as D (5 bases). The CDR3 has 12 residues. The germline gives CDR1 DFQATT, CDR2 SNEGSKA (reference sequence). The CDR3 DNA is TGCGCTACCGGATTAGGGGATAGGGGCTACACCTTC. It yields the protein CATGLGDRGYTF.

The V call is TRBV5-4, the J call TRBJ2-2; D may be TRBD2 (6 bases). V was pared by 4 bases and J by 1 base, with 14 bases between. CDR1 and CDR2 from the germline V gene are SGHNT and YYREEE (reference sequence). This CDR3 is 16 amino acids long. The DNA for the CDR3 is TGTGCCAGCAGCGGGGGACTTCGGGAGAACACCGGGGAGCTGTTTTTT. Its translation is CASSGGLRENTGELFF.

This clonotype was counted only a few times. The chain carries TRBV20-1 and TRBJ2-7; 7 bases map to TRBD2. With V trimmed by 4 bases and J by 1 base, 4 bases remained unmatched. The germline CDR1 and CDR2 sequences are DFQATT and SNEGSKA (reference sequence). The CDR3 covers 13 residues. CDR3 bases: TGCAGTGCTAAGACTAGCAGTTCCTACGAGCAGTACTTC. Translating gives CSAKTSSSYEQYF.

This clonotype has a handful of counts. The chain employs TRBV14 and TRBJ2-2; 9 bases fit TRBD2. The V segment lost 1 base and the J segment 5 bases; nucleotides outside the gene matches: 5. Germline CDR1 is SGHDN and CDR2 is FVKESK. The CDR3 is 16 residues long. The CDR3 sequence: CASSQVSSGKTGELFF. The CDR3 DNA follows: TGTGCCAGCAGCCAAGTTTCTAGCGGGAAAACCGGGGAGCTGTTTTTT.

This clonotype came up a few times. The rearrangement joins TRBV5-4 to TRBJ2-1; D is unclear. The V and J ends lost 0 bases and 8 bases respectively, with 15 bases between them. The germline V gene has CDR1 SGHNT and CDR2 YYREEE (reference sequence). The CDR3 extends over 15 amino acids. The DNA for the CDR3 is TGTGCCAGCAGCTTGGATACTCGGTTTTCGGATGAGCAGTTCTTC. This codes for CASSLDTRFSDEQFF.

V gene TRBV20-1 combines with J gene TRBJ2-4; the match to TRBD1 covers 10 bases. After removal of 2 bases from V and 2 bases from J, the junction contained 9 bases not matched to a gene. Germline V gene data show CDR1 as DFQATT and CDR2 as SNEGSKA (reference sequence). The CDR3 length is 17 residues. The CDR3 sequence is CSARPRDRGRTKNIQYF. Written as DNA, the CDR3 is TGCAGTGCTAGACCCCGGGACAGGGGTAGGACCAAAAACATTCAGTACTTC.

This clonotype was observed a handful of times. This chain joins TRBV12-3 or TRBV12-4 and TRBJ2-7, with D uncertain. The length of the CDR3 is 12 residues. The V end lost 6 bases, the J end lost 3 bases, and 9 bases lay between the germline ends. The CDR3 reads CASSSEYYEQYF. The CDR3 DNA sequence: TGTGCCAGCAGCTCCGAATACTACGAGCAGTACTTC.

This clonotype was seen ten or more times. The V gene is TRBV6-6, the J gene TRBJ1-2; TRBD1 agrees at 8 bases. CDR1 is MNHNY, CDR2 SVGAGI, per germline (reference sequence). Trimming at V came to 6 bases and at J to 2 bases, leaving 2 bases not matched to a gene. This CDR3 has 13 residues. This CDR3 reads CASSPGGNYGYTF. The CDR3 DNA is TGTGCCAGCAGCCCAGGGGGCAACTATGGCTACACCTTC.

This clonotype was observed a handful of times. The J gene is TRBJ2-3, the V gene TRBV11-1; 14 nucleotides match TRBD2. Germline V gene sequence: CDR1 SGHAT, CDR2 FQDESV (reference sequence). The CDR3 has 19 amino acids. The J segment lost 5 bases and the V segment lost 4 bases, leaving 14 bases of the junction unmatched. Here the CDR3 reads CASSSRFIRLAGGGDTQYF. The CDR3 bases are TGTGCCAGCAGCTCCCGATTCATACGACTAGCGGGAGGGGGAGATACGCAGTATTTT.

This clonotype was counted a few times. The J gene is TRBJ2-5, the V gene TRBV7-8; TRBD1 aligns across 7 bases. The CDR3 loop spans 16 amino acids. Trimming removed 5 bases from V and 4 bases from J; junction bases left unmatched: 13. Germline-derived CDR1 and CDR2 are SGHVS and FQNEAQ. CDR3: CASSPPGQPGRETQYF. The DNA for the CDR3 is TGTGCCAGCAGCCCCCCGGGACAGCCGGGGAGAGAGACCCAGTACTTC. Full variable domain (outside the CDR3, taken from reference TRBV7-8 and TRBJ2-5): GAGVSQSPRYKVAKRGQDVALRCDPISGHVSLFWYQQALGQGPEFLTYFQNEAQLDKSGLPSDRFFAERPEGSVSTLKIQRTQQEDSAVYLCASSPPGQPGRETQYFGPGTRLLVL.

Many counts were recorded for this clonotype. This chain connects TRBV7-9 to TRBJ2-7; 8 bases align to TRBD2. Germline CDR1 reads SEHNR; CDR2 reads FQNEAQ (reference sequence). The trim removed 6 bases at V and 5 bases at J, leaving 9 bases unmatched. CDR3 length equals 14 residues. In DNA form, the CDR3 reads TGTGCCAGCAGTCCCATCAGCGGGAGTGACGAGCAGTACTTC. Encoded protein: CASSPISGSDEQYF.